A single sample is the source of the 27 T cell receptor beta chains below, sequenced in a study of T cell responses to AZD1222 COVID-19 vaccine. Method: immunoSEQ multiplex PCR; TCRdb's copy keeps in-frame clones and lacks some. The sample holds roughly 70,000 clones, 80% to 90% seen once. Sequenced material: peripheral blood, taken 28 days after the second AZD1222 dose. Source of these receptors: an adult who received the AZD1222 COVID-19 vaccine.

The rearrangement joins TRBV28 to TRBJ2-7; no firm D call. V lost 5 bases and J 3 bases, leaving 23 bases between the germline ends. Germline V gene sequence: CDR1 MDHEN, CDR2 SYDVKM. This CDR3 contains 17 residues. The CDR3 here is CASSLRQPPLRRYEQYF. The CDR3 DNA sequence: TGTGCCAGCAGTCTCCGACAACCACCCCTCCGGCGCTACGAGCAGTACTTC. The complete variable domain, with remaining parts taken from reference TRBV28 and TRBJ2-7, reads DVKVTQSSRYLVKRTGEKVFLECVQDMDHENMFWYRQDPGLGLRLIYFSYDVKMKEKGDIPEGYSVSREKKERFSLILESASTNQTSMYLCASSLRQPPLRRYEQYFGPGTRLTVT.

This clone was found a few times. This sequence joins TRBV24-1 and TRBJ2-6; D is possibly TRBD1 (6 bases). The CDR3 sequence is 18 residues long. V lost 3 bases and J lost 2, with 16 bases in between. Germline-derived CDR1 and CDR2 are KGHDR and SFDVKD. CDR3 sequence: CATSDVQGGEAGANVLTF. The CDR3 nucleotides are TGTGCCACCAGTGATGTACAGGGCGGAGAAGCTGGGGCCAACGTCCTGACTTTC.

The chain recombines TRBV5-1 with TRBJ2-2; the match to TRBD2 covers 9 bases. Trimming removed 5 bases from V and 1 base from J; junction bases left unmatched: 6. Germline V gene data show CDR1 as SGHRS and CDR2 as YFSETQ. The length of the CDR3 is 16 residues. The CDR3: CASRHLAGRNTGELFF. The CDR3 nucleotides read TGCGCCAGCAGGCACCTAGCGGGGAGGAACACCGGGGAGCTGTTTTTT.

This CDR3 reads CASSIEGVEKLFF. The CDR3 nucleotides are TGTGCCAGTAGTATAGAGGGGGTTGAAAAACTGTTTTTT. The V and J genes are TRBV19 and TRBJ1-4; D perhaps matches TRBD1 (5 bases). The CDR3 extends over 13 amino acids. Germline V gives CDR1 LNHDA, CDR2 SQIVND (reference sequence). Trimming cost V 0 bases and J 7 bases, with 6 bases left between them.

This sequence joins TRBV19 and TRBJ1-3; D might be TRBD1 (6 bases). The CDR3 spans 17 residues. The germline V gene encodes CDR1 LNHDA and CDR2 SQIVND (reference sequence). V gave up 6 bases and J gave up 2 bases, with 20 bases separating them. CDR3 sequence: CASRFGAGGNPGNTIYF. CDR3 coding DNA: TGTGCCAGTAGATTCGGCGCGGGGGGCAACCCTGGAAACACCATATATTTT.

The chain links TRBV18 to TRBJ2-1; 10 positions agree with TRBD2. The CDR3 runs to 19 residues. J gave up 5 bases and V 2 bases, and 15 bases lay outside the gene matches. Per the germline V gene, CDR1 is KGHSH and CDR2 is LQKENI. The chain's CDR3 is CASSPGLAGVSGVNNEQFF. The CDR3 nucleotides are TGTGCCAGCTCACCAGGGCTAGCGGGAGTATCGGGGGTAAACAATGAGCAGTTCTTC.

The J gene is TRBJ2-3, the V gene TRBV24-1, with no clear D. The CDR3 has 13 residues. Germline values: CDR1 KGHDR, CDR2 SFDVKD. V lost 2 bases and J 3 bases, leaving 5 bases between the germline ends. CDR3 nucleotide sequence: TGTGCCACCAGTGATTATAGGACAGATACGCAGTATTTT. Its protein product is CATSDYRTDTQYF.

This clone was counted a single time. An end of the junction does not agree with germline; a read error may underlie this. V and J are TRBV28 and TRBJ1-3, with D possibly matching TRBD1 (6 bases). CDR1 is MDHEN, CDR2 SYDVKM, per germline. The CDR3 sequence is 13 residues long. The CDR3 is CEGTKLGGNTIYF. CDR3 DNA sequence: TGCGAGGGGACAAAGTTGGGAGGAAACACCATATATTTT.

The CDR3 loop reads CASSPHRGPGNQPQHF. The CDR3 DNA sequence: TGTGCCAGCAGTCCCCACCGGGGGCCGGGCAATCAGCCCCAGCATTTT. V usage is TRBV28 and J usage is TRBJ1-5; D may be TRBD1 (6 bases). Per germline, CDR1 MDHEN and CDR2 SYDVKM. Deletions cut 5 bases from V and 2 bases from J, with 16 bases between. This CDR3 comprises 16 residues.

The CDR3 DNA reads as TGTGCCAGCATCGGGGACCCGGGGAGCTACACCTTC. It codes for CASIGDPGSYTF. This chain joins TRBV28 and TRBJ1-2; TRBD1 might be the D (5 bases). The germline gives CDR1 MDHEN, CDR2 SYDVKM. The CDR3 totals 12 residues. With 7 bases removed from V and 9 bases from J, the gap between germline ends came to 15 bases.

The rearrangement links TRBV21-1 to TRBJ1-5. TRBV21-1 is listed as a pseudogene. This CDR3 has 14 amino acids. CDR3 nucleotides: TGTGCCAGCAGCCTCCCCTCGTCCGGTCAGCCCCAGCATTTT. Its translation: CASSLPSSGQPQHF.

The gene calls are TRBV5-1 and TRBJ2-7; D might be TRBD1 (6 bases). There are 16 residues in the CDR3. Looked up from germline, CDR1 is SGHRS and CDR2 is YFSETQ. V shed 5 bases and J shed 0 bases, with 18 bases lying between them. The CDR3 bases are TGCGCCAGCAGACTTTCAGGGGATGCCAGCTCCTACGAGCAGTACGTC. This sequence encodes CASRLSGDASSYEQYV.

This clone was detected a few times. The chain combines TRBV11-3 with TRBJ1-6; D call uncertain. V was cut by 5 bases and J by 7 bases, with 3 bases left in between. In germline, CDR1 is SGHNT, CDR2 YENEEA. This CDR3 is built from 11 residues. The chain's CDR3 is CASSHNSPLHF. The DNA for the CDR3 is TGTGCCAGCAGCCACAATTCACCCCTCCACTTT.

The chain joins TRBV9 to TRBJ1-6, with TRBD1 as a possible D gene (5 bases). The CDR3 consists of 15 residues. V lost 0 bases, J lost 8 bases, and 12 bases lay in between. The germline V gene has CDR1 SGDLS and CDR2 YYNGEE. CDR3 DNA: TGTGCCAGCAGCGTAGCCGGGGGTCAACATTCACCCCTCCACTTT. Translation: CASSVAGGQHSPLHF. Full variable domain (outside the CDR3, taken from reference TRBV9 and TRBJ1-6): DSGVTQTPKHLITATGQRVTLRCSPRSGDLSVYWYQQSLDQGLQFLIQYYNGEERAKGNILERFSAQQFPDLHSELNLSSLELGDSALYFCASSVAGGQHSPLHFGNGTRLTVT.

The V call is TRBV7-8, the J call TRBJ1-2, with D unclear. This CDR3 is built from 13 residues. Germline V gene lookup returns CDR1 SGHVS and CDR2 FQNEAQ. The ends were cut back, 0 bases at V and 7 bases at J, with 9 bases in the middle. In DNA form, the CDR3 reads TGTGCCAGCAGCTTAGCAGGTGCGGGTGGCTACACCTTC. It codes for CASSLAGAGGYTF.

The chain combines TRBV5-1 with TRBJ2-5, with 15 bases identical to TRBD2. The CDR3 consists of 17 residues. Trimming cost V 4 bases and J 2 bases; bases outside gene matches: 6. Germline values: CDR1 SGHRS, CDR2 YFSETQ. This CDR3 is CASSGGLAGGTQETQYF. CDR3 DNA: TGCGCCAGCAGCGGAGGACTAGCGGGGGGGACTCAAGAGACCCAGTACTTC.

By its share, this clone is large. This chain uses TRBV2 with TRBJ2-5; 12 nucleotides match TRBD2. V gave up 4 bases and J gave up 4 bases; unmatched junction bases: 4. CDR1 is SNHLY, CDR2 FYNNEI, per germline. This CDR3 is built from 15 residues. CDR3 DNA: TGTGCCAGCAGTGGGACTAGCGGGATGGGAGAGACCCAGTACTTC. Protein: CASSGTSGMGETQYF.

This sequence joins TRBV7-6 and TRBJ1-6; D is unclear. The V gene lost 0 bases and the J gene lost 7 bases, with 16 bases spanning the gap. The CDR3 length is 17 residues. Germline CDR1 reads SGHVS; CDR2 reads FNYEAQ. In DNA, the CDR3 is TGTGCCAGCAGCTTAGCGCAATCCCGAAGCCAGAATTCACCCCTCCACTTT. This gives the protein CASSLAQSRSQNSPLHF.

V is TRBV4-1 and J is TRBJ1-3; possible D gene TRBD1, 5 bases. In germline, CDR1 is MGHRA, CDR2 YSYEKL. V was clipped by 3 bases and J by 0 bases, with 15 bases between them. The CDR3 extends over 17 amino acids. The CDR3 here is CASSQDSTGYSGNTIYF. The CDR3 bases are TGCGCCAGCAGCCAGGATTCAACAGGCTACTCTGGAAACACCATATATTTT.

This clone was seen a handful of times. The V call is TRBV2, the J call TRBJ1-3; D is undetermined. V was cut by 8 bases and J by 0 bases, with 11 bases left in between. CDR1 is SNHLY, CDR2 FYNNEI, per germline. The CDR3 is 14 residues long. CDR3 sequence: CASSSTASGNTIYF. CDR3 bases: TGTGCCAGCTCCTCCACCGCCTCTGGAAACACCATATATTTT.

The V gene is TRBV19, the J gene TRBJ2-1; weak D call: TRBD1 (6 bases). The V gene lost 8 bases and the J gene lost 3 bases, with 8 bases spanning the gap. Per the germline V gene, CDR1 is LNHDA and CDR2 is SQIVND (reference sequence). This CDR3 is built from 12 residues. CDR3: CASSDSYNEQFF. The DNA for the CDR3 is TGTGCCAGTTCGGACAGCTACAATGAGCAGTTCTTC.

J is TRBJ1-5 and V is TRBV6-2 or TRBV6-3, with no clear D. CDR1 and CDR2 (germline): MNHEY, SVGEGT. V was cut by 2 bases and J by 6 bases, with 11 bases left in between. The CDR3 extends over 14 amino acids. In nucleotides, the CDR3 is TGTGCCAGCAGTTACAGCACAGAGCTTCAGCCCCAGCATTTT. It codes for CASSYSTELQPQHF.

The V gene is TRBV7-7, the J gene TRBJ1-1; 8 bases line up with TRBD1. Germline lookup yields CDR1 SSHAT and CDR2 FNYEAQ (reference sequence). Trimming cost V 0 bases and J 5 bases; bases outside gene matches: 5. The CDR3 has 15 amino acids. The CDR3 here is CASSLARGRGTEAFF. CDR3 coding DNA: TGTGCCAGCAGCTTAGCCAGGGGGCGCGGGACTGAAGCTTTCTTT.

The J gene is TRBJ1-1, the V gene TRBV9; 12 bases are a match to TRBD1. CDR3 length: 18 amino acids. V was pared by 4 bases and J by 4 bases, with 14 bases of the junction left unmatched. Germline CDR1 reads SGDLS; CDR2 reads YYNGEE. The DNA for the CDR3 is TGTGCCAGCAGCCCCCCACCGGGACAGGGGGCTCGAGGCACTGAAGCTTTCTTT. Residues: CASSPPPGQGARGTEAFF. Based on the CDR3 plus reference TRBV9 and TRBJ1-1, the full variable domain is DSGVTQTPKHLITATGQRVTLRCSPRSGDLSVYWYQQSLDQGLQFLIQYYNGEERAKGNILERFSAQQFPDLHSELNLSSLELGDSALYFCASSPPPGQGARGTEAFFGQGTRLTVV.

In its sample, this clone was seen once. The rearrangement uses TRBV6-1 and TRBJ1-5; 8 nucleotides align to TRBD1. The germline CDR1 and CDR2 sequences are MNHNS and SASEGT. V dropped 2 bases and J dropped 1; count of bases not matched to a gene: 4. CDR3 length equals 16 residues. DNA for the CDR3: TGTGCCAGCAGTGAACAGGGGGCGACGAGCAATCAGCCCCAGCATTTT. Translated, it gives CASSEQGATSNQPQHF.

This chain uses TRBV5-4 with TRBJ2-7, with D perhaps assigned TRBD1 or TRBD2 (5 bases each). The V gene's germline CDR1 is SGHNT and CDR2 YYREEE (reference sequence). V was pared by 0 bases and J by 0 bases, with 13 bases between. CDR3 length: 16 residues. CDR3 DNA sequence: TGTGCCAGCAGCTTGGCCGGGGCTAGGTCCTCCTACGAGCAGTACTTC. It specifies CASSLAGARSSYEQYF.

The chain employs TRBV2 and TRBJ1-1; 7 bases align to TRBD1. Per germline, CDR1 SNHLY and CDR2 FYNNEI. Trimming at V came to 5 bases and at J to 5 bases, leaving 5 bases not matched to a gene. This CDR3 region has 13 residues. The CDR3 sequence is CASSSGGPTEAFF. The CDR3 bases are TGTGCCAGCAGTTCAGGGGGGCCGACTGAAGCTTTCTTT.